What follows are 8 T cell receptor beta chains derived from one specimen sequenced in a study of Ad26.COV2.S vaccination and SARS-CoV-2 variants. Profiled with immunoSEQ multiplex PCR; TCRdb holds only in-frame clones, not every one. The sample consists of a few hundred thousand clones, almost 90% of them appearing once. Indicated treatment: about 20 received Ad26.COV2.S at low or high dose, single or two shots; 5 received placebo; per-sample allocation not given. Collection of samples fell on day 63 after the first vaccine or placebo injection. Material: peripheral blood, obtained in a trial of Ad26.COV2.S vaccine versus placebo. These receptors were collected from a person aged 18-65 years who received the Ad26.COV2.S COVID-19 vaccine or a placebo.

The rearrangement uses TRBV24-1 and TRBJ2-3; D unclear. The V end lost 1 base, the J end lost 2 bases, and 3 bases lay between the germline ends. Per germline, CDR1 KGHDR and CDR2 SFDVKD. This CDR3 has 13 amino acids. The CDR3 sequence: CATSDLNTDTQYF. CDR3 bases: TGTGCCACCAGTGATTTAAACACAGATACGCAGTATTTT.

The J gene is TRBJ1-1, the V gene TRBV7-2; tentatively, D is TRBD1 (5 bases). Germline lookup yields CDR1 SGHTA and CDR2 FQGNSA. The length of the CDR3 is 15 residues. V was cut by 2 bases and J by 1 base, with 11 bases left in between. CDR3 DNA: TGTGCCAGCAGCTTAAGGGTGGGGGGGAACACTGAAGCTTTCTTT. Translation gives CASSLRVGGNTEAFF.

This clone has a handful of counts. This sequence joins TRBV15 and TRBJ1-1; D call uncertain. This CDR3 has 15 amino acids. Between the trimmed V and J ends, which lost 2 bases and 3 bases, there was a span of 13 bases. In germline, CDR1 is LNHNV, CDR2 YYDKDF (reference sequence). The CDR3 region is CATSRPGGPDTEAFF. The DNA for the CDR3 is TGTGCCACCAGCAGACCTGGAGGGCCCGACACTGAAGCTTTCTTT. The whole variable domain, filled in from reference TRBV15 and TRBJ1-1, reads DAMVIQNPRYQVTQFGKPVTLSCSQTLNHNVMYWYQQKSSQAPKLLFHYYDKDFNNEADTPDNFQSRRPNTSFCFLDIRSPGLGDTAMYLCATSRPGGPDTEAFFGQGTRLTVV.

The chain is built from TRBV12-5 and TRBJ2-7; possible D gene TRBD1, 5 bases. V was pared by 4 bases and J by 3 bases, with 13 bases between. Germline assignment: CDR1 LGHNT and CDR2 FRNRAP. CDR3 size: 14 residues. Here the CDR3 reads CASGSTETNYEQYF. The CDR3, as DNA: TGTGCTAGTGGTTCGACAGAAACCAACTACGAGCAGTACTTC.

The chain is built from TRBV15 and TRBJ1-1, with D perhaps matching TRBD1 (6 bases). The CDR3 extends over 15 amino acids. From germline, CDR1 is LNHNV and CDR2 YYDKDF (reference sequence). V was shortened by 5 bases and J by 2 bases, with 15 bases between the two germline ends. This CDR3 is CATSGRDTGNTEAFF. The CDR3 region has the DNA TGTGCCACCAGCGGTCGGGACACCGGTAACACTGAAGCTTTCTTT.

This clone was detected only a few times. The V gene is TRBV2, the J gene TRBJ1-2; 7 nucleotides agree with TRBD1. The CDR3 is 14 amino acids. Trimming cost V 4 bases and J 8 bases; bases outside gene matches: 10. The germline V gene encodes CDR1 SNHLY and CDR2 FYNNEI. Here the CDR3 reads CASSADRSGWGYTF. The CDR3, as DNA: TGTGCCAGCAGTGCGGACAGGAGCGGGTGGGGCTACACCTTC.

The chain employs TRBV7-3 and TRBJ1-5; unclear D gene. The CDR3 has 12 residues. Germline V CDR1 and CDR2: SGHTA, FQGTGA. Trimming took 1 base from V and 6 from J, leaving 4 bases between them. CDR3 nucleotides: TGTGCCAGCAGCTTAATGGGTCAGCCCCAGCATTTT. Translating gives CASSLMGQPQHF.

The chain combines TRBV28 with TRBJ1-1; tentatively, D is TRBD1 (6 bases). CDR1 is MDHEN and CDR2 is SYDVKM in the germline V gene. V dropped 7 bases and J dropped 5 bases, with 20 bases sitting between them. The CDR3 runs 15 residues. The CDR3 is CASIVGGAGRTEAFF. As DNA, the CDR3 is TGTGCCAGCATTGTCGGGGGCGCCGGTCGAACTGAAGCTTTCTTT.